What follows describes a single T cell receptor beta chain. Antigen specificity is unknown. V was clipped by 6 bases and J by 8 bases, with 20 bases between them. This CDR3 has 14 amino acids. CDR1 is LNHDA and CDR2 is SQIVND in the germline V gene (reference sequence). Amplification used 60 Vbeta primers and 13 Jbeta primers. Original methodology: In a later analysis, some 10 million of around 75 million unique beta chains occurred in at least two donors. Measured with immunoSEQ multiplex PCR; TCRdb has only the in-frame clones, and not every one. V, J and clone size were drawn from that table, and D and trimming were deduced from the DNA. The table has 150,000 to 200,000 clones, approximately 86% seen once; the top ten hold roughly 1.9%. This sample is part of a study of cytomegalovirus exposure and HLA in healthy donors. About the study: Some 85 million unique TCRs from HLA-typed donors were held in an early data release. Study findings and constraints: Earlier results showed most TCR beta V segments being productive about 87% or about 30% of the time. Later analysis demonstrated an association between a missense DCLRE1C variant and TCR beta V- and J-gene trimming.

The sequencing sample was made of PBMCs. The TCR comes from a woman aged 18-29 years in good health and CMV-seronegative. The chain joins TRBV19 to TRBJ2-7; D possibly corresponds to TRBD2 (5 bases). The CDR3: CASSPPGSAGKQYF. In nucleotides, the CDR3 is TGTGCCAGTAGCCCCCCGGGGAGCGCCGGGAAGCAGTACTTC.